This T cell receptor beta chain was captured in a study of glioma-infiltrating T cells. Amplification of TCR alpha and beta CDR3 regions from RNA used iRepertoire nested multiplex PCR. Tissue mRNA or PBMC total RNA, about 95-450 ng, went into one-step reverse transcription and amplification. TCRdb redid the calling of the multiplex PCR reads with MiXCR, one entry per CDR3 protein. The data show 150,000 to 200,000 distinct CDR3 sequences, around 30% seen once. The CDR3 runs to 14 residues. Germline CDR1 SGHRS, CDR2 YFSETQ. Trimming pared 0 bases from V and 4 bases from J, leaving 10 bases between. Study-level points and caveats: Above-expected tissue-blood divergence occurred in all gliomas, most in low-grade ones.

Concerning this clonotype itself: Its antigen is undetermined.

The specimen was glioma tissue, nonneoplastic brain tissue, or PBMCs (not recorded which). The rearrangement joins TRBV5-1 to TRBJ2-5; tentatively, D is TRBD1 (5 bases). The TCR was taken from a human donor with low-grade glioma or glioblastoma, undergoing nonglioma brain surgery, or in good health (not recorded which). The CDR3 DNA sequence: TGCGCCAGCAGCTTGGGCAGCCAGGGAGAGACCCAGTACTTC. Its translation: CASSLGSQGETQYF.